This entry concerns a single T cell receptor (beta chain). Its antigen is as yet unknown. The V gene's germline CDR1 is SGHVS and CDR2 FQNEAQ. V gave up 5 bases and J gave up 1 base, with 4 bases separating them. The CDR3 totals 12 residues. The data derive from a study of Ad26.COV2.S vaccination and SARS-CoV-2 variants. Study-level information: The donor participated in the COV1001 trial, in its Ad26.COV2.S arm. In the study, Ad26.COV2.S was injected intramuscularly once, or twice 56 days apart.

Described treatment: around 19 received Ad26.COV2.S at low or high dose, single or two shots; about 5 received placebo; per-sample allocation not given. Repertoires come from day 63 after the first vaccine or placebo injection. General study findings and limits: Placebo recipients trailed vaccine recipients in spike-specific TCR breadth. Reportedly, after vaccination the spike-specific CD8+ and CD4+ T cell responses displayed substantial breadth.

Profiled with immunoSEQ multiplex PCR; TCRdb holds only in-frame clones, not every one. The sample shows a few hundred thousand clones, about nine tenths of them seen only once. The sample in question was peripheral blood, obtained in a trial of Ad26.COV2.S vaccine versus placebo. This TCR derives from a person aged 18-65 years who received the Ad26.COV2.S COVID-19 vaccine or a placebo. V and J are TRBV7-8 and TRBJ2-3; D remains ambiguous. CDR3 coding DNA: TGTGCCAGCAGCCGACGCACAGATACGCAGTATTTT. Its protein product is CASSRRTDTQYF.